The entry that follows covers one T cell receptor beta chain sequence. The sample belongs to a study of T cell changes during pregnancy in multiple sclerosis. TCRdb's table, derived via immunoSEQ multiplex PCR, lists solely in-frame clones and lacks some. The table records about 60,000 clones, roughly 92% of them present only once. This TCR derives from a female donor with multiple sclerosis, enrolled in a pregnancy study. The source material was peripheral blood, sampled in the first trimester of pregnancy.

CDR3 amino acids: CASSTRTNHEQYF. CDR3 sequence (DNA): TGTGCCAGTAGTACCCGGACTAACCACGAGCAGTACTTC. The chain combines TRBV19 with TRBJ2-7; a weak D match, TRBD2 (6 bases). Germline V gene lookup returns CDR1 LNHDA and CDR2 SQIVND (reference sequence). Trimming removed 4 bases from V and 5 bases from J, with 12 bases in between. CDR3 length: 13 residues.